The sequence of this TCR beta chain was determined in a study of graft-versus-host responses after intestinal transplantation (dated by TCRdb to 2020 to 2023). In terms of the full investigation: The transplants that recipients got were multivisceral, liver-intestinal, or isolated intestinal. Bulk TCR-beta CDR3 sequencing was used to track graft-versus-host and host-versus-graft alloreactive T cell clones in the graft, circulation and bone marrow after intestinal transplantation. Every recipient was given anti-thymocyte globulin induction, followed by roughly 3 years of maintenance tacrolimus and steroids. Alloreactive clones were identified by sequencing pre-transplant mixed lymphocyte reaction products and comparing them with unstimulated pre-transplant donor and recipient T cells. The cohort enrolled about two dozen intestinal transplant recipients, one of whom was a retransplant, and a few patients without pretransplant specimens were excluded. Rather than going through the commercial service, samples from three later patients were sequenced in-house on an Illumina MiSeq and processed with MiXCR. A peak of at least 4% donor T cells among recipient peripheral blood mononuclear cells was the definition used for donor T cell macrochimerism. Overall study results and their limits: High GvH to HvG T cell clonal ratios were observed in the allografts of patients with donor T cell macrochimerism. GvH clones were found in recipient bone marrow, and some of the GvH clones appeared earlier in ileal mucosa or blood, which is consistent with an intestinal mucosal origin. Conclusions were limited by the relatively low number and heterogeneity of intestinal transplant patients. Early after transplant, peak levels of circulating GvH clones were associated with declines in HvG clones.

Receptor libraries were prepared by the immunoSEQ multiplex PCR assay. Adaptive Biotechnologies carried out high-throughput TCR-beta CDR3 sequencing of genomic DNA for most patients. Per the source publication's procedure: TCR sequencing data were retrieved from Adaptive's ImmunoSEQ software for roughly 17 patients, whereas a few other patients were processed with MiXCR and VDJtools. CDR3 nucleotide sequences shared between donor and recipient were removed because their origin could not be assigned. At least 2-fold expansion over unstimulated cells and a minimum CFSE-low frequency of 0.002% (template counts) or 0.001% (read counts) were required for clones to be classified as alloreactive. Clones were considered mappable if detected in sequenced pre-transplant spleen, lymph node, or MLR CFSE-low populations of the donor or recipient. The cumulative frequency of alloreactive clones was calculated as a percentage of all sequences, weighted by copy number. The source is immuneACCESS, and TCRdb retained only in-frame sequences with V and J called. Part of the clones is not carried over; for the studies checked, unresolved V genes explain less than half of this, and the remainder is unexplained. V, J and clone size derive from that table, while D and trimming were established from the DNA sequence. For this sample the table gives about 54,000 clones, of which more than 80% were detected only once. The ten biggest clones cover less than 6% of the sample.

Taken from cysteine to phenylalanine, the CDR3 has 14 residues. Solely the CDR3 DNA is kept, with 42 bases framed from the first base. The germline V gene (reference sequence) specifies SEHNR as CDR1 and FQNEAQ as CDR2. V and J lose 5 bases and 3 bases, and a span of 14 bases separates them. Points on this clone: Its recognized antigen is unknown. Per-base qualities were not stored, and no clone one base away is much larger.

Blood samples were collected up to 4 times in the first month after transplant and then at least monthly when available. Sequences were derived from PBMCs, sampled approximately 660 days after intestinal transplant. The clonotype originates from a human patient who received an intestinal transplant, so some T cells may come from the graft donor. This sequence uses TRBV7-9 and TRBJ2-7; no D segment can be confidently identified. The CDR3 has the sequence CASSRLPTDYEQYF. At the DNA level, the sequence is TGTGCCAGCAGCCGATTACCGACGGACTACGAGCAGTACTTC.